These T cell receptor beta chains were read from a single sample in a study of beta chain features in type 1 diabetes. Clones were sequenced by immunoSEQ multiplex PCR, and TCRdb holds only the in-frame ones, with some missing. There are 300,000 or so clones in the sample; roughly a tenth occur only once, and about 1% lies in the top ten. The sample taken for sequencing was central memory CD4+ T cells from blood. These receptors all stem from a man aged 30 to 45 with type 1 diabetes. Both conserved end residues are part of each CDR3. Each record gives: D gene, V gene, clone size, J gene, CDR3 protein, CDR3 DNA. A D gene is named only where the DNA matches it firmly. Some rows have no size entry. The others give once, few or many, or a class for an expanded clone.

TRBD1	TRBV15	few	TRBJ2-5	CATSRADRAETQYF	TGTGCCACCAGCAGAGCAGACAGGGCGGAGACCCAGTACTTC
.	TRBV29-1	.	TRBJ2-1	CSVHYTSEQFF	TGCAGCGTCCATTATACCAGTGAGCAGTTCTTC
TRBD2	TRBV7-9	few	TRBJ2-1	CASSPGTSYPEQFF	TGTGCCAGCTCCCCAGGGACTAGTTATCCTGAGCAGTTCTTC
.	TRBV7-9	.	TRBJ1-1	CASSRLQGLDTEAFF	TGTGCCAGCAGCCGATTACAGGGCCTGGACACTGAAGCTTTCTTT
.	TRBV28	many	TRBJ1-4	CASSPLGGTEKLFF	TGTGCCAGCAGTCCCTTGGGCGGTACTGAAAAACTGTTTTTT
TRBD1	TRBV6-6	.	TRBJ1-2	CASSGQGVGYGYTF	TGTGCCAGCAGCGGACAGGGTGTTGGCTATGGCTACACCTTC
.	TRBV7-2	.	TRBJ1-6	CASSLLTGTVTLHF	TGTGCCAGCAGCTTATTGACGGGGACCGTGACCCTCCACTTT
.	TRBV5-6	.	TRBJ1-1	CASSQWNTEAFF	TGTGCCAGCAGCCAGTGGAACACTGAAGCTTTCTTT
.	TRBV7-2	few	TRBJ1-2	CASSFGRGESGYTF	TGTGCCAGCAGCTTCGGAAGGGGGGAGAGTGGCTACACCTTC
.	TRBV28	few	TRBJ2-3	CASSSPGLRGDTQYF	TGTGCCAGCAGTTCCCCCGGACTAAGGGGAGATACGCAGTATTTT
.	TRBV5-6	.	TRBJ2-1	CASSFSTAEQFF	TGTGCCAGCAGCTTTTCCACGGCTGAGCAGTTCTTC
.	TRBV25-1	many	TRBJ1-2	CASSESGIYGYTF	TGTGCCAGCAGTGAGTCCGGGATTTATGGCTACACCTTC
.	TRBV18	.	TRBJ1-1	CASSPPGQGKAFF	TGTGCCAGCTCACCCCCCGGGCAGGGTAAGGCTTTCTTT
.	TRBV28	many	TRBJ1-1	CASSLPGLDTEAFF	TGTGCCAGCAGTTTGCCAGGGTTGGACACTGAAGCTTTCTTT
TRBD1	TRBV28	.	TRBJ1-6	CASRPLRGHSPLHF	TGTGCCAGCCGTCCCCTCAGGGGGCATTCACCCCTCCACTTT
.	TRBV18	few	TRBJ2-7	CASSPGAYEQYF	TGTGCCAGCTCCCCCGGAGCCTACGAGCAGTACTTC
.	TRBV2	few	TRBJ1-2	CASSEQGNGYGYTF	TGTGCCAGCAGTGAACAGGGGAACGGCTATGGCTACACCTTC
.	TRBV15	.	TRBJ2-1	CATSGGTVRNEQFF	TGTGCCACCAGCGGGGGGACAGTACGCAATGAGCAGTTCTTC
TRBD2	TRBV2	few	TRBJ2-3	CASRRLAGDADTQYF	TGTGCCAGCAGGCGTCTAGCGGGGGATGCAGATACGCAGTATTTT
.	TRBV4-3	.	TRBJ1-1	CASSLQEGDTEAFF	TGCGCCAGCAGCCTACAGGAAGGGGACACTGAAGCTTTCTTT
TRBD2	TRBV4-3	many	TRBJ2-5	CASSQDIRGLAQETQYF	TGCGCCAGCAGCCAAGATATACGGGGACTAGCCCAAGAGACCCAGTACTTC
.	TRBV27	.	TRBJ2-7	CASSLSPQPYYEQYF	TGTGCCAGCAGTTTAAGTCCTCAGCCGTACTACGAGCAGTACTTC
TRBD2	TRBV11-2	few	TRBJ2-5	CASSFSGTSGWNF	TGTGCCAGCAGCTTTTCCGGGACTAGCGGATGGAACTTC
TRBD2	TRBV6-5	few	TRBJ2-1	CASIHTSGGVNEQFF	TGTGCCAGCATCCACACTAGCGGGGGGGTCAATGAGCAGTTCTTC
TRBD1	TRBV4-3	few	TRBJ2-2	CASSPNPPGQGFTGELFF	TGCGCCAGCAGCCCAAACCCGCCGGGACAGGGATTCACCGGGGAGCTGTTTTTT
.	TRBV5-4	.	TRBJ2-5	CASSPGAGILQETQYF	TGTGCCAGCAGCCCAGGGGCAGGGATCCTACAAGAGACCCAGTACTTC
TRBD1	TRBV6-1	.	TRBJ2-3	CASSVGQGITDTQYF	TGTGCCAGCAGTGTGGGACAGGGGATCACAGATACGCAGTATTTT
TRBD1	TRBV19	few	TRBJ2-3	CASSNPGQGTDTQYF	TGTGCCAGTAGTAATCCGGGACAGGGAACAGATACGCAGTATTTT
TRBD1	TRBV18	many	TRBJ1-3	CASSPTGEGSGNTIYF	TGTGCCAGCTCACCAACAGGGGAAGGCTCTGGAAACACCATATATTTT
.	TRBV6-5	few	TRBJ2-7	CASSYSLGGHYEQYF	TGTGCCAGCAGTTACTCGTTGGGGGGGCACTACGAGCAGTACTTC
.	TRBV23-1	.	TRBJ2-4	CASRARLHLFLAKNIQYF	TGCGCCAGCAGAGCGCGGTTACACTTATTTCTAGCCAAAAACATTCAGTACTTC
.	TRBV20-1	few	TRBJ2-3	CSFLTDTQYF	TGCAGTTTCCTCACAGATACGCAGTATTTT
.	TRBV6-5	few	TRBJ1-1	CASSRPGQLNTEAFF	TGTGCCAGCAGCCGACCCGGACAGTTGAACACTGAAGCTTTCTTT
.	TRBV6-6	.	TRBJ1-5	CAVHREGSNQPQHF	TGTGCGGTACACAGGGAAGGTAGCAATCAGCCCCAGCATTTT
.	TRBV4-2	.	TRBJ1-3	CASSQAGKGFSGNTIYF	TGTGCCAGCAGCCAGGCCGGGAAGGGGTTCTCTGGAAACACCATATATTTT
TRBD1	TRBV14	.	TRBJ1-2	CASSQAGGANYGYTF	TGTGCCAGCAGCCAAGCAGGGGGAGCTAACTATGGCTACACCTTC
.	TRBV9	few	TRBJ2-7	CASSVDLGFFYEQYF	TGTGCCAGCAGCGTAGATCTGGGGTTTTTCTACGAGCAGTACTTC
TRBD1	TRBV6-1	.	TRBJ2-7	CASSGLRTGDAYEQYF	TGTGCCAGCAGTGGTCTAAGGACAGGGGATGCCTACGAGCAGTACTTC
.	TRBV9	few	TRBJ1-3	CASSFTASSGNTIYF	TGTGCCAGCAGCTTTACAGCGAGCTCTGGAAACACCATATATTTT
.	TRBV10-2	.	TRBJ1-1	CASSESKGYGNTEAFF	TGCGCCAGCAGTGAGTCTAAGGGATACGGGAACACTGAAGCTTTCTTT